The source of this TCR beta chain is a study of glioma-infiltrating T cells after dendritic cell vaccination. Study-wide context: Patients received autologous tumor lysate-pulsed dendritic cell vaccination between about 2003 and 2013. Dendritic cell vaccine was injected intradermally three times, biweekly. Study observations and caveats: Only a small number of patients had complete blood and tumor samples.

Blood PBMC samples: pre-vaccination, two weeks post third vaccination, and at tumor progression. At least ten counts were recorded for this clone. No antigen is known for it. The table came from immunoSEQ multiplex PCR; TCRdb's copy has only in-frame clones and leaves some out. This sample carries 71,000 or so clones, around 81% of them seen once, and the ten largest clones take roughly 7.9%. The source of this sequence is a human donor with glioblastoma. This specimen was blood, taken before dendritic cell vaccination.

The CDR3 is CASTQGQGGSEQFF. The CDR3 DNA reads TGTGCCAGTACCCAGGGACAGGGAGGGAGTGAGCAGTTCTTC. V is TRBV19 and J is TRBJ2-1; 9 bases line up with TRBD1. Trimming cost V 7 bases and J 9 bases; bases outside gene matches: 10. The CDR3 extends over 14 amino acids. Germline loops: CDR1 LNHDA, CDR2 SQIVND (reference sequence).